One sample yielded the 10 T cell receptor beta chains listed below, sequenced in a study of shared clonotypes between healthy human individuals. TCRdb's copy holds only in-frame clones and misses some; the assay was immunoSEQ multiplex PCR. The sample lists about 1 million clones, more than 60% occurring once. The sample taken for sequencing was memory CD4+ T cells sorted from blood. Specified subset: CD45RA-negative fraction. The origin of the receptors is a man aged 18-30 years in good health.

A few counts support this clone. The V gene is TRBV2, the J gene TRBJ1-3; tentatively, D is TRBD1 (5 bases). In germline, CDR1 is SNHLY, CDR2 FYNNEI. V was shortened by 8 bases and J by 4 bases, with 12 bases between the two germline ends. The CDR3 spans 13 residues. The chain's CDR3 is CASGEGRGNTIYF. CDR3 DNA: TGTGCCAGCGGAGAGGGACGGGGAAACACCATATATTTT.

CDR3 sequence reads: CASSSGGREQFF. CDR3 DNA: TGTGCCAGCAGCTCAGGGGGTAGGGAGCAGTTCTTC. The chain has TRBV7-3 and TRBJ2-1; 7 positions agree with TRBD1. The CDR3 runs 12 residues. Germline V gene data show CDR1 as SGHTA and CDR2 as FQGTGA. The ends lost 4 bases at V and 10 bases at J; junction bases unmatched: 4. Full variable domain (remainder filled in from reference TRBV7-3 and TRBJ2-1): GAGVSQTPSNKVTEKGKYVELRCDPISGHTALYWYRQSLGQGPEFLIYFQGTGAADDSGLPNDRFFAVRPEGSVSTLKIQRTERGDSAVYLCASSSGGREQFFGPGTRLTVL.

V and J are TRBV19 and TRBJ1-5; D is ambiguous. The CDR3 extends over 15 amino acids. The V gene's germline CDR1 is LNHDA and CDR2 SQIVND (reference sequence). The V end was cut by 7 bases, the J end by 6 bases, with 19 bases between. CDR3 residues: CASTSSRTPRQPQHF. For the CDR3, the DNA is TGTGCCAGTACCTCGTCCAGGACTCCTCGTCAGCCCCAGCATTTT.

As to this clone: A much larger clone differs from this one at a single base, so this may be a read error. Here the CDR3 reads CASTGTGNSPLHF. The CDR3 DNA is TGTGCCAGCACCGGGACGGGAAATTCACCCCTCCACTTT. The chain combines TRBV18 with TRBJ1-6, with TRBD1 as a possible D gene (5 bases). The CDR3 is 13 residues long. Deletions cut 8 bases from V and 7 bases from J, with 12 bases between. The germline gives CDR1 KGHSH, CDR2 LQKENI. The whole variable domain, filled in from reference TRBV18 and TRBJ1-6, reads NAGVMQNPRHLVRRRGQEARLRCSPMKGHSHVYWYRQLPEEGLKFMVYLQKENIIDESGMPKERFSAEFPKEGPSILRIQQVVRGDSAAYFCASTGTGNSPLHFGNGTRLTVT.

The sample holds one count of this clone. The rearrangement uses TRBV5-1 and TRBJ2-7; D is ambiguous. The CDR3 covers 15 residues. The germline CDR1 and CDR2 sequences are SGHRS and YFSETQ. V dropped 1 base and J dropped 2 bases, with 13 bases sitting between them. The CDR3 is CASSLWTERTYEQYF. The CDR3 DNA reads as TGCGCCAGCAGCTTGTGGACCGAAAGAACCTACGAGCAGTACTTC.

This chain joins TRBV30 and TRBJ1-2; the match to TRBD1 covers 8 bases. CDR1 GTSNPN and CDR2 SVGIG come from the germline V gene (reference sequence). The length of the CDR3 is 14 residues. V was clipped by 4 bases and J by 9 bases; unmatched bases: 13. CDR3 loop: CAWTPLDRGSSYTF. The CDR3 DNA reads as TGTGCCTGGACCCCGCTAGACAGGGGATCAAGCTACACCTTC.

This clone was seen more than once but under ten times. The CDR3 DNA sequence: TGCGGGGGACGGTTTAATGAAAAACTGTTTTTT. This sequence encodes CGGRFNEKLFF. V is TRBV20-1 and J is TRBJ1-4; D perhaps matches TRBD1 (5 bases). CDR3 size: 11 residues. Per germline, CDR1 DFQATT and CDR2 SNEGSKA (reference sequence).

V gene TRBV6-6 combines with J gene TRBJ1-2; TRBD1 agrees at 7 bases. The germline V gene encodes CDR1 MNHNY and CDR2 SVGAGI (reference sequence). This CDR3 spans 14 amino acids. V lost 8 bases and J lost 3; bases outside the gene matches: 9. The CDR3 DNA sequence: TGTGCCAGCCGAACGACAGGGAACGACTATGGCTACACCTTC. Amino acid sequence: CASRTTGNDYGYTF.

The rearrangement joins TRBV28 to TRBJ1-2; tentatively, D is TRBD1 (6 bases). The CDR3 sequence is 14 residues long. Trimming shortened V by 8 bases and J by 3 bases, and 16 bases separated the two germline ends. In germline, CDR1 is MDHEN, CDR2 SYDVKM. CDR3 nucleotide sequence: TGTGCCAGCTTTAACAGGGCCAATGACTATGGCTACACCTTC. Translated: CASFNRANDYGYTF.

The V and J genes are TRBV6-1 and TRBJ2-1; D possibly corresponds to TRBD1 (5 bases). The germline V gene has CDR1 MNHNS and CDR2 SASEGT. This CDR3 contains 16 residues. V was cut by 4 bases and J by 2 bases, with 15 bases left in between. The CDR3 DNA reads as TGTGCCAGCAGTGCCTTCCGACAGCAGCCCTACAATGAGCAGTTCTTC. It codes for CASSAFRQQPYNEQFF.